These T cell receptor beta chains were read from a single sample in a study of cytomegalovirus exposure and HLA in healthy donors. Produced via immunoSEQ multiplex PCR; TCRdb's table is partial and in-frame only. The data hold around 65,000 clones, with roughly 85% observed a single time. The source material was PBMCs. The receptors were gathered from a female donor in good health and CMV-seronegative. Both conserved end residues are part of each CDR3. A D gene is named only where the DNA matches it firmly. Expanded clones are given a class, and other clones once, few, many or no size at all.

V	J	length	D	size	CDR3	DNA
TRBV27	TRBJ1-2	17	TRBD1	-	CASSFGTGVGGGYGYTF	TGTGCCAGCAGTTTTGGGACAGGGGTTGGTGGTGGCTATGGCTACACCTTC
TRBV25-1	TRBJ1-4	15	-	-	CASSPNTATNEKLFF	TGTGCCAGCTCCCCTAACACAGCAACTAATGAAAAACTGTTTTTT
TRBV18	TRBJ1-6	15	-	-	CASSPDSSYNSPLHF	TGTGCCAGCTCACCCGACAGTTCCTATAATTCACCCCTCCACTTT
TRBV6-1	TRBJ1-1	14	-	-	CASRKQGLDTEAFF	TGTGCCAGCAGGAAACAGGGTTTGGACACTGAAGCTTTCTTT
TRBV6-5	TRBJ1-1	15	-	-	CASSAGLLGDTEAFF	TGTGCCAGCAGTGCGGGACTCCTAGGGGACACTGAAGCTTTCTTT
TRBV14	TRBJ2-1	15	TRBD2	-	CASSLAGGPYNEQFF	TGTGCCAGCAGCCTAGCGGGGGGCCCGTACAATGAGCAGTTCTTC
TRBV30	TRBJ2-7	17	TRBD1	-	CAWSLRQGAPPSYEQYF	TGTGCCTGGAGTTTGAGACAGGGGGCTCCCCCCTCCTACGAGCAGTACTTC
TRBV7-2	TRBJ2-7	15	TRBD2	-	CASSEQSGSSYEQYF	TGTGCCAGCAGCGAACAAAGCGGGAGCAGCTACGAGCAGTACTTC
TRBV9	TRBJ2-3	15	-	-	CASSVGDRRTDTQYF	TGTGCCAGCAGCGTAGGAGACAGAAGGACAGATACGCAGTATTTT
TRBV5-6	TRBJ1-6	14	-	few	CASSPWTRNSPLHF	TGTGCCAGCAGCCCGTGGACACGTAATTCACCCCTCCACTTT
TRBV5-1	TRBJ1-6	15	-	-	CASSRESSYNSPLHF	TGCGCCAGCAGCAGGGAGAGCTCCTATAATTCACCCCTCCACTTT
TRBV7-6	TRBJ1-4	16	-	-	CASSLSSVPRSEKLFF	TGTGCCAGCAGCTTAAGTAGCGTACCGAGGAGTGAAAAACTGTTTTTT
TRBV7-3	TRBJ2-3	16	-	-	CASSLSSGVSTDTQYF	TGTGCCAGCAGCTTATCTTCGGGAGTTTCCACAGATACGCAGTATTTT
TRBV4-3	TRBJ2-1	15	-	-	CASNRGRGAYNEQFF	TGCGCCAGCAATCGAGGTCGGGGGGCTTACAATGAGCAGTTCTTC
TRBV7-9	TRBJ2-2	18	TRBD1	-	CASSLGQPGQGATGELFF	TGTGCCAGCAGCTTAGGCCAGCCGGGACAGGGGGCAACCGGGGAGCTGTTTTTT
TRBV11-2	TRBJ2-7	13	-	-	CASSLGTGIEQYF	TGTGCCAGCAGCTTAGGAACAGGGATCGAGCAGTACTTC
TRBV23-1	TRBJ2-7	13	-	-	CASSHPPGYEQYF	TGCGCCAGCAGTCATCCTCCGGGGTACGAGCAGTACTTC
TRBV30	TRBJ2-1	16	TRBD2	-	CAWSGLAGSSYNEQFF	TGTGCCTGGAGTGGACTAGCCGGAAGCTCCTACAATGAGCAGTTCTTC
TRBV28	TRBJ2-6	15	-	few	CASSPDSSGANVLTF	TGTGCCAGCAGCCCGGACAGCTCTGGGGCCAACGTCCTGACTTTC
TRBV4-2	TRBJ2-5	15	TRBD1	-	CASSQDRGLGETQYF	TGTGCCAGCAGCCAAGACAGGGGGCTGGGAGAGACCCAGTACTTC
TRBV2	TRBJ1-1	15	-	-	CASSEERQSGSEAFF	TGTGCCAGCAGTGAAGAGAGACAGTCCGGGTCTGAAGCTTTCTTT
TRBV5-1	TRBJ1-2	14	TRBD1	-	CASSRGQGDVGYTF	TGCGCCAGCAGCAGGGGACAGGGGGATGTTGGCTACACCTTC
TRBV18	TRBJ1-3	17	TRBD1	few	CASSQGTGLSSGNTIYF	TGTGCCAGCTCACAAGGGACAGGGCTGTCTTCTGGAAACACCATATATTTT
TRBV6-6	TRBJ1-1	12	-	-	CATLTGYTEAFF	TGTGCCACCCTCACAGGGTACACTGAAGCTTTCTTT
TRBV11-2	TRBJ2-7	12	-	-	CASSSQSYEQYF	TGTGCCAGCAGCTCCCAGTCCTACGAGCAGTACTTC
TRBV7-9	TRBJ2-3	17	TRBD2	-	CASSPGLAGALTDTQYF	TGTGCCAGCAGCCCGGGACTAGCGGGAGCATTAACAGATACGCAGTATTTT
TRBV25-1	TRBJ1-3	13	-	few	CASNDNSGNTIYF	TGTGCCAGCAACGACAACTCTGGAAACACCATATATTTT
TRBV5-1	TRBJ1-1	14	TRBD1	-	CASSQGTGGTEAFF	TGCGCCAGCAGCCAAGGGACAGGGGGCACTGAAGCTTTCTTT
TRBV10-1	TRBJ2-7	15	-	-	CASPSSDQSSYEQYF	TGCGCCAGCCCTTCTAGCGACCAGAGCTCCTACGAGCAGTACTTC
TRBV25-1	TRBJ1-5	16	-	-	CASSPRRQNSNQPQHF	TGTGCCAGCAGTCCCCGGCGGCAGAATAGCAATCAGCCCCAGCATTTT
TRBV9	TRBJ2-7	14	-	-	CASSVVGSSYEQYF	TGTGCCAGCAGCGTAGTGGGCAGCTCCTACGAGCAGTACTTC
TRBV12-1	TRBJ2-5	16	-	-	CASSFWKRGDQETQYF	TGTGCCAGCAGCTTTTGGAAGCGGGGGGACCAGGAGACCCAGTACTTC
TRBV4-3	TRBJ2-3	15	-	-	CASSQSSSGTDTQYF	TGCGCCAGCAGCCAAAGCTCTAGCGGCACAGATACGCAGTATTTT
TRBV28	TRBJ1-2	15	TRBD1	-	CASSPRQGVGYGYTF	TGTGCCAGCAGCCCGAGACAGGGGGTAGGCTATGGCTACACCTTC
TRBV9	TRBJ2-1	17	TRBD2	-	CASSVVGLAGGGNEQFF	TGTGCCAGCAGCGTAGTTGGGCTAGCGGGAGGTGGGAATGAGCAGTTCTTC
TRBV5-4	TRBJ1-1	14	-	-	CASNGKGGNTEAFF	TGTGCCAGCAACGGGAAGGGCGGGAACACTGAAGCTTTCTTT
TRBV7-9	TRBJ1-1	13	-	once	CASSLAQNTEAFF	TGTGCCAGCAGCTTAGCCCAGAACACTGAAGCTTTCTTT
TRBV9	TRBJ1-3	16	-	once	CASSGLMGDTGNTIYF	TGTGCCAGCAGTGGACTTATGGGAGACACTGGAAACACCATATATTTT
TRBV28	TRBJ1-5	14	TRBD1	-	CATPGQSANQPQHF	TGTGCCACCCCGGGACAGAGTGCTAATCAGCCCCAGCATTTT
TRBV9	TRBJ2-2	13	-	-	CASSVSDRGELFF	TGTGCCAGCAGCGTATCAGACAGGGGGGAGCTGTTTTTT
TRBV4-2	TRBJ2-7	15	-	-	CASSQDLARVYEQYF	TGTGCCAGCAGCCAAGATCTAGCTAGAGTTTACGAGCAGTACTTC
TRBV28	TRBJ2-3	14	TRBD1	-	CASKSRGLADTQYF	TGTGCCAGCAAGTCCAGGGGGCTCGCAGATACGCAGTATTTT
TRBV28	TRBJ1-3	13	-	-	CASSTGLKNTIYF	TGTGCCAGCAGTACGGGGTTAAAAAACACCATATATTTT
TRBV5-1	TRBJ1-1	16	-	-	CASSITSGGVNTEAFF	TGCGCCAGCAGTATTACGTCGGGAGGAGTGAACACTGAAGCTTTCTTT
TRBV4-1	TRBJ2-7	12	-	-	CASSQDLGLTYF	TGCGCCAGCAGCCAAGATTTGGGCTTAACGTACTTC